In its sample, the clone carrying this T cell receptor beta chain was seen a few times. Its antigen is unknown. The sample is drawn from a study of T-cell memory formation after mild COVID-19. Study-wide results and limits: Pre-infection memory held some responding clones, suggesting pre-existing cross-reactive T cells responded. Still unconfirmed is whether the second-wave clones peaking on day 37 recognized SARS-CoV-2.

V lost 2 bases, J lost 10 bases, and 11 bases stayed unmatched. The CDR3 loop spans 14 amino acids. The germline gives CDR1 MGHRA, CDR2 YSYEKL. Barcoded TCR alpha and TCR beta cDNA libraries with UMIs came from 5'RACE using constant-segment primers. TCRdb reprocessed the 5' RACE reads via MiXCR and lists one record per CDR3 protein. This table has hundreds of thousands of distinct CDR3 sequences, about an eighth appearing once. The chain combines TRBV4-1 with TRBJ2-7; 7 bases are a match to TRBD1. This receptor was obtained from a man younger than 35 who had mild COVID-19 (a few samples of this study predate the infection). Cell type and time point are not known. Sequenced input: PBMCs or a T cell subset sorted from them (not recorded which). The CDR3 protein is CASSQPGQSPSQYF. The CDR3 coding sequence is TGCGCCAGCAGCCAACCGGGACAGAGTCCCTCCCAGTACTTC.